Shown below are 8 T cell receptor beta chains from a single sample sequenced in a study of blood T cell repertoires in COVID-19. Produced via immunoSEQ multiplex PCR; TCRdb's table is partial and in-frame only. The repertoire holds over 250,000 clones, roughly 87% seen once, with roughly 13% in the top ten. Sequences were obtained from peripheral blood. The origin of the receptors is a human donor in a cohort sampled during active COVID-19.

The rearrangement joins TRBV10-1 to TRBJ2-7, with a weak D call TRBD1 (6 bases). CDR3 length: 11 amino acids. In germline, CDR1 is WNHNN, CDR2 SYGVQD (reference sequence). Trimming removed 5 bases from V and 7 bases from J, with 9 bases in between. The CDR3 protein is CASSSTGEQYF. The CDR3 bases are TGCGCCAGCAGTTCTACAGGGGAGCAGTACTTC.

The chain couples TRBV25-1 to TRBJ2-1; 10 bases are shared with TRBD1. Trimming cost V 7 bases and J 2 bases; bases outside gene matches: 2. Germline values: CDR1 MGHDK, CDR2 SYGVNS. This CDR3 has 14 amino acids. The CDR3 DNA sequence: TGTGCCAGCAAAGGACAGGGGGCCTACAATGAGCAGTTCTTC. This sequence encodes CASKGQGAYNEQFF.

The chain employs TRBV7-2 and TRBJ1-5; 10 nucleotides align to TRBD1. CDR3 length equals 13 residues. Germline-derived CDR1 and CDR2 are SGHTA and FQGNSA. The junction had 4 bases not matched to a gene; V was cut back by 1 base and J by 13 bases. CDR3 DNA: TGTGCCAGCAGCTTAGTAGGGGACAGGGGACAGCATTTT. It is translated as CASSLVGDRGQHF.

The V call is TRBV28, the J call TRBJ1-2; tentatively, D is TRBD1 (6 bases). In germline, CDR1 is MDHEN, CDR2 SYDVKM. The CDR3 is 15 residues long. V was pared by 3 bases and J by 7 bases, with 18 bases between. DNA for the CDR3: TGTGCCAGCAGTTTGTTAGCGGGGGGCACACGTGGCTACACCTTC. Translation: CASSLLAGGTRGYTF.

In nucleotides, the CDR3 is TGTGCCACCAGTGACCCCGACAGGGGTAAGACCCAGTACTTC. Translated, it gives CATSDPDRGKTQYF. The chain joins TRBV24-1 to TRBJ2-5, with 8 bases lining up with TRBD1. Unmatched junction bases numbered 6, after V lost 4 bases and J lost 6 bases. The CDR3 loop spans 14 amino acids. The germline gives CDR1 KGHDR, CDR2 SFDVKD.

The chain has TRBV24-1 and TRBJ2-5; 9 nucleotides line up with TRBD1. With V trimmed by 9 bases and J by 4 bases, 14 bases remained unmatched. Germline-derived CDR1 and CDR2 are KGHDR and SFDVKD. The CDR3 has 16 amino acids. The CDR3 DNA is TGTGCCACCTCAAGGGGGGACAGGGTAGGAGGAGAGACCCAGTACTTC. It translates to CATSRGDRVGGETQYF.

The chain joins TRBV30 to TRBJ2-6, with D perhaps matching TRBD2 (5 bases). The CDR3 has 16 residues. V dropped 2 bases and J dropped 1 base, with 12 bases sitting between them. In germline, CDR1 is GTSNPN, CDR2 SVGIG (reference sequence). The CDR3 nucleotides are TGTGCCTGGAGTCCGAAACTAGGATCTGGGGCCAACGTCCTGACTTTC. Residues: CAWSPKLGSGANVLTF.

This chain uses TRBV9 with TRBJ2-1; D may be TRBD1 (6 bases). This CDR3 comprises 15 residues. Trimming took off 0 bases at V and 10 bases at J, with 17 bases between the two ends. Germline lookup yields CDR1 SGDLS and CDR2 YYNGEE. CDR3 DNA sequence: TGTGCCAGCAGCGTAGCGGGGACATCTCTAGGAGAGCAGTTCTTC. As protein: CASSVAGTSLGEQFF.